One and the same sample provided the 4 T cell receptor beta chains below, sequenced in a study of blood T cells in healthy people across ages (dated by TCRdb to the mid-2010s). The library was made by 5' RACE. Sequencing relied on an Illumina HiSeq 2500. A second PCR of roughly 6 to 11 cycles was run with a J-beta primer mix and a sample-barcoded 5' primer. TCRdb ran its own pipeline on the public reads, namely fastp trimming at Q25 and MiXCR clone calling, and kept in-frame beta chains. Records with the same CDR3 protein are collapsed into one entry carrying the most frequent genes and DNA. The sample table records some 1 million distinct CDR3 sequences; over 35% of these occur just once. Jointly, the top ten make up approximately 17% of the sample. Sequencing was performed on blood. All receptors derive from a woman between 55 and 75 years old in good health.

This chain connects TRBV29-1 to TRBJ2-1; 11 nucleotides line up with TRBD2. The CDR3 totals 13 residues. V gave up 4 bases and J gave up 9 bases; unmatched junction bases: 5. Germline CDR1 is SQVTM and CDR2 is ANQGSEA. CDR3 DNA sequence: TGCAGCGTTGTAACTAGCGGGAGAGGTGAGCAGTTCTTC. Translation gives CSVVTSGRGEQFF.

Many counts were recorded for this clonotype. The chain links TRBV29-1 to TRBJ2-7; D gene uncertain. Germline CDR1 and CDR2: SQVTM and ANQGSEA. Trimming cost V 1 base and J 3 bases, with 7 bases left between them. The CDR3 totals 12 residues. CDR3 in amino acids: CSVEAGNYEQYF. The CDR3, as DNA: TGCAGCGTTGAAGCTGGAAACTACGAGCAGTACTTC.

Worth noting for this clonotype: At one boundary the junction diverges from the germline segment, which might be a read error. The V call is TRBV10-2, the J call TRBJ1-2; D call uncertain. This CDR3 is 12 amino acids long. Germline-derived CDR1 and CDR2 are WSHSY and SAAADI. The CDR3 DNA reads TGCGCCAGCAGATCGGACGACTATGGCCACACCTTC. This translates into CASRSDDYGHTF.

The chain employs TRBV12-3 or TRBV12-4 and TRBJ2-3; weak D call: TRBD2 (6 bases). V lost 3 bases, J lost 5 bases, and 18 bases lay in between. This CDR3 contains 16 residues. Here the CDR3 DNA reads TGTGCCAGCAGTTTTTTGGGCAGACGGGGAGGAGATACGCAGTATTTT. It specifies CASSFLGRRGGDTQYF.